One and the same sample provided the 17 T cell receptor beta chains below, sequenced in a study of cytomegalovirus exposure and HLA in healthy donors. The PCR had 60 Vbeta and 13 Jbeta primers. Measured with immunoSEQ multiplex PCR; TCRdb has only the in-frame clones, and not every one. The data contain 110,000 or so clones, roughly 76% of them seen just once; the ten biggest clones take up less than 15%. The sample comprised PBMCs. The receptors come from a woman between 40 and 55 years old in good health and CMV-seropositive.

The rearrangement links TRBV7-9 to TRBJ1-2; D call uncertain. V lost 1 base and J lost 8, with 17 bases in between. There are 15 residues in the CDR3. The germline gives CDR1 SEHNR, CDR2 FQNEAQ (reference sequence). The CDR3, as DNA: TGTGCCAGCAGCTTAGGATACTCAGAGGATATAGGCTACACCTTC. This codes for CASSLGYSEDIGYTF.

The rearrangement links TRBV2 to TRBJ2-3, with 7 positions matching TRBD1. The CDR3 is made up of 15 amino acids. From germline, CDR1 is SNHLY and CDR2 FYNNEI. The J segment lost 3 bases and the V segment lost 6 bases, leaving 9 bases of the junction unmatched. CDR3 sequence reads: CASRLGQSTTDTQYF. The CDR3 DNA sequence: TGTGCCAGCAGATTGGGACAGTCCACGACAGATACGCAGTATTTT. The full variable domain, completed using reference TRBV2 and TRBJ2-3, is EPEVTQTPSHQVTQMGQEVILRCVPISNHLYFYWYRQILGQKVEFLVSFYNNEISEKSEIFDDQFSVERPDGSNFTLKIRSTKLEDSAMYFCASRLGQSTTDTQYFGPGTRLTVL.

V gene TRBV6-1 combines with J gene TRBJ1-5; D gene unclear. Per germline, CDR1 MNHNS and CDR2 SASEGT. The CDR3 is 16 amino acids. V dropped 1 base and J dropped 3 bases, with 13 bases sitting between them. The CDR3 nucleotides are TGTGCCAGCAGTGAAGTTTTCCGGGTCTCCAATCAGCCCCAGCATTTT. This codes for CASSEVFRVSNQPQHF.

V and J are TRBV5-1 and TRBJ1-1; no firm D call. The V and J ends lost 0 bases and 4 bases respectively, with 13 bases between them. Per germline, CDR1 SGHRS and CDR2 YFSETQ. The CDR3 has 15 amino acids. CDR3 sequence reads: CASSLEGVSGTEAFF. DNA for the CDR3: TGCGCCAGCAGCTTGGAGGGAGTAAGTGGCACTGAAGCTTTCTTT.

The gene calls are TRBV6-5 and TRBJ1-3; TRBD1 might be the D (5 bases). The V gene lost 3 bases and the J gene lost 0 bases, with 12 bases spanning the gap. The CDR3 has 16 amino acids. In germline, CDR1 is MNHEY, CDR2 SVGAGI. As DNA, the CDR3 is TGTGCCAGCAGTTATGGCGGTACAGGCTCTGGAAACACCATATATTTT. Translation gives CASSYGGTGSGNTIYF.

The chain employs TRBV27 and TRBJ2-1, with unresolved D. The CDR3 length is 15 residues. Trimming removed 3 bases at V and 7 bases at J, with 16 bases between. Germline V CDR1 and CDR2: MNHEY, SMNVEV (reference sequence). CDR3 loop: CASSFNQVSLNEQFF. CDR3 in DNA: TGTGCCAGCAGTTTTAATCAGGTCAGCTTGAATGAGCAGTTCTTC.

CDR3 amino acids: CASSLRQTEAFF. The CDR3 region has the DNA TGTGCCAGCAGTCTTCGACAGACTGAAGCTTTCTTT. The J gene is TRBJ1-1, the V gene TRBV28, with D perhaps TRBD1 (5 bases). The CDR3 is 12 residues long. Germline CDR1 MDHEN, CDR2 SYDVKM. V was cut by 5 bases and J by 5 bases, with 9 bases left in between.

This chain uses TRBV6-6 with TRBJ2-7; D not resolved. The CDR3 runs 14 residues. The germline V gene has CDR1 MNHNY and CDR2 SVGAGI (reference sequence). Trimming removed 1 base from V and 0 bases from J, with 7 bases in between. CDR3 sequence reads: CASSYWPSSYEQYF. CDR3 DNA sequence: TGTGCCAGCAGTTACTGGCCGTCCTCCTACGAGCAGTACTTC.

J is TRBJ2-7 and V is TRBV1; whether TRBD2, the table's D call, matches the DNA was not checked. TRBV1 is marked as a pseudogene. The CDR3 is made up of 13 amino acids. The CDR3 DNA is TGCACCAGGATCTTAGCGGGGGGGCCTGGGCAGTACTTC. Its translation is CTRILAGGPGQYF.

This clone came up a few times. CDR3 nucleotides: TGTGCCAGCAGTGTCGGAGGGAATCGACGGCCATATGGCTACACCTTC. Its protein product is CASSVGGNRRPYGYTF. The chain recombines TRBV6-1 with TRBJ1-2, with no clear D. Germline V gene lookup returns CDR1 MNHNS and CDR2 SASEGT. The V end lost 4 bases, the J end lost 5 bases, and 20 bases lay between the germline ends. CDR3 length: 16 residues.

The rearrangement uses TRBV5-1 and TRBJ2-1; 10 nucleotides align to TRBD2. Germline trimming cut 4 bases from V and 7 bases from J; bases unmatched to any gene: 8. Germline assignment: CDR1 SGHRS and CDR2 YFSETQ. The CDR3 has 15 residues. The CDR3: CASSRSGGAGNEQFF. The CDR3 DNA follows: TGCGCCAGCAGCAGAAGCGGGGGGGCCGGAAATGAGCAGTTCTTC.

The CDR3 nucleotides read TGTGCCAGCAGCTCCCAGACAGGGGGCGGGGAGACCCAGTACTTC. Translating gives CASSSQTGGGETQYF. The chain combines TRBV7-2 with TRBJ2-5; TRBD1 aligns across 10 bases. Germline CDR1 SGHTA, CDR2 FQGNSA. This CDR3 spans 15 amino acids. J lost 5 bases, V lost 4 bases, and 7 bases had no gene match.

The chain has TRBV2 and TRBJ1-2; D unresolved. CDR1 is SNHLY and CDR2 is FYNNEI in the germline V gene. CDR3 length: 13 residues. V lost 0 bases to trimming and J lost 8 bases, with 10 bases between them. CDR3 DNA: TGTGCCAGCAGTGAAGCCAGTCTAGAGGGCTACACCTTC. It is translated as CASSEASLEGYTF.

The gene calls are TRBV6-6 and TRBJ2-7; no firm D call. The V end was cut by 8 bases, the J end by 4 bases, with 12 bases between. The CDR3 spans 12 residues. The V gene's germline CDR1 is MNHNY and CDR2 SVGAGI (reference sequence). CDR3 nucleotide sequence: TGTGCCAGCCAGAGCGTACGTTACGAGCAGTACTTC. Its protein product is CASQSVRYEQYF.

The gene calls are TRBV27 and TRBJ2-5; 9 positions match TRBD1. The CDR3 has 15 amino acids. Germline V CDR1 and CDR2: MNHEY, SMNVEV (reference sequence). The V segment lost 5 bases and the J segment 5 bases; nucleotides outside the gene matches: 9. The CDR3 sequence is CASSRGQGMFETQYF. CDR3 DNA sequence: TGTGCCAGCAGTAGGGGACAGGGCATGTTTGAGACCCAGTACTTC.

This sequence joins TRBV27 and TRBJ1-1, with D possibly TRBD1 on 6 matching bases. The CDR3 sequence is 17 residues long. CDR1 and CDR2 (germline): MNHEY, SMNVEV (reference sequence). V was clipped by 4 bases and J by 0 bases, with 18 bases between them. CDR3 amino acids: CASSSFSGTPLNTEAFF. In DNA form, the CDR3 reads TGTGCCAGCAGTTCCTTCTCCGGGACACCCTTGAACACTGAAGCTTTCTTT.

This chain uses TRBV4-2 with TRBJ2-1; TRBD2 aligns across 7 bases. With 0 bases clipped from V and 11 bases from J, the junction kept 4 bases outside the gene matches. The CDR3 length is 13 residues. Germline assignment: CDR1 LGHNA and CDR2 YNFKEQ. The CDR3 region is CASSQELTSQQFF. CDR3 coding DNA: TGTGCCAGCAGCCAAGAGTTGACTAGCCAGCAGTTCTTC.